Listed below are T cell receptor beta chains from one sample, sequenced in a study of blood T cell repertoires in COVID-19. Sequencing was performed with immunoSEQ multiplex PCR; in TCRdb, only in-frame clones are kept and a portion is missing. Seen here are about 220,000 clones, approximately 86% observed once, and the top ten hold about 3.9%. The sequenced sample consisted of peripheral blood. All receptors come from an elderly woman with acute or convalescent COVID-19. Both conserved end residues are part of each CDR3. D genes are given only for firm matches. The size field is filled for only some rows; it gives once, few, many or a size class.

V gene,J gene,clone size,CDR3 length,D gene,CDR3 protein,CDR3 DNA
TRBV6-5,TRBJ1-6,NA,15,TRBD1,CASSPRQGLNSPLHF,TGTGCCAGCAGTCCCAGACAGGGCTTGAATTCACCCCTCCACTTT
TRBV11-3,TRBJ1-1,NA,13,TRBD1,CASAGQGLSEAFF,TGTGCCAGCGCGGGACAGGGGTTATCTGAAGCTTTCTTT
TRBV5-1,TRBJ1-1,NA,15,NA,CASTPFSAGDTEAFF,TGCGCCAGCACCCCATTTTCTGCAGGTGACACTGAAGCTTTCTTT
TRBV5-6,TRBJ1-2,NA,15,NA,CASSSPRGLGYGYTF,TGTGCCAGCAGCAGCCCGCGGGGGCTCGGCTATGGCTACACCTTC
TRBV2,TRBJ1-6,NA,14,NA,CASSEHSRNSPLHF,TGTGCCAGCAGTGAGCACAGTCGTAATTCACCCCTCCACTTT
TRBV7-9,TRBJ1-4,NA,13,NA,CASSRGLGEKLFF,TGTGCCAGCAGCCGGGGACTTGGTGAAAAACTGTTTTTT
TRBV4-2,TRBJ2-5,NA,15,TRBD2,CASSQAGTRGETQYF,TGTGCCAGCAGCCAAGCGGGGACTAGAGGAGAGACCCAGTACTTC
TRBV7-9,TRBJ2-1,NA,15,TRBD1,CASSSRGTGTNEQFF,TGTGCCAGCAGCTCACGCGGGACAGGGACCAATGAGCAGTTCTTC
TRBV19,TRBJ2-2,NA,17,TRBD2,CASNSGLAGIGTGELFF,TGTGCCAGTAATTCGGGACTAGCGGGGATCGGCACCGGGGAGCTGTTTTTT
TRBV18,TRBJ1-3,NA,15,NA,CASSPRQAEGNTIYF,TGTGCCAGCTCACCGCGACAGGCGGAAGGAAACACCATATATTTT
TRBV7-9,TRBJ1-4,NA,14,NA,CASSLDQGSEKLFF,TGTGCCAGCAGCCTGGATCAGGGTAGTGAAAAACTGTTTTTT
TRBV6-2/TRBV6-3,TRBJ2-7,NA,13,NA,CASSSGHSHEQYF,TGTGCCAGCAGCAGTGGACATTCCCACGAGCAGTACTTC
TRBV11-1,TRBJ1-2,NA,13,TRBD1,CASSGQGNYGYTF,TGTGCCAGCAGCGGACAGGGCAACTATGGCTACACCTTC
TRBV12-5,TRBJ2-3,NA,16,TRBD1,CASGRDRGRRTDTQYF,TGTGCTAGTGGAAGGGACAGGGGGCGCCGTACAGATACGCAGTATTTT
TRBV25-1,TRBJ1-4,NA,14,NA,CASSPSATNEKLFF,TGTGCCAGCAGTCCCTCAGCAACTAATGAAAAACTGTTTTTT
TRBV19,TRBJ2-3,NA,16,NA,CASTLSGGQGKRTQYF,TGTGCCAGTACCCTTAGCGGGGGACAGGGGAAAAGGACGCAGTATTTT
TRBV11-2,TRBJ2-5,NA,17,TRBD2,CASSFGRGGTLGETQYF,TGTGCCAGCAGCTTCGGCCGCGGGGGGACGTTAGGAGAGACCCAGTACTTC
TRBV12-3/TRBV12-4,TRBJ1-1,NA,11,NA,CASSQYAEAFF,TGTGCCAGCAGCCAGTACGCTGAAGCTTTCTTT
TRBV7-9,TRBJ2-7,NA,14,TRBD1,CASSFAGQGYEQYF,TGTGCCAGCAGCTTCGCGGGACAGGGGTACGAGCAGTACTTC
TRBV6-2/TRBV6-3,TRBJ2-3,NA,21,TRBD2,CASSYPSRRTSGSPSTDTQYF,TGTGCCAGCAGTTACCCCAGCCGAAGGACTAGCGGGAGCCCTAGCACAGATACGCAGTATTTT
TRBV7-2,TRBJ1-2,NA,13,NA,CASSLSGRGSRNF,TGTGCCAGCAGCTTGAGCGGCAGGGGCTCCAGGAACTTC
TRBV7-9,TRBJ2-2,NA,15,TRBD2,CASSTRVGRGTELFF,TGTGCCAGCAGCACCCGAGTGGGGCGGGGGACGGAGCTGTTTTTT
TRBV5-1,TRBJ2-1,NA,14,NA,CASSLGGLGNEQFF,TGCGCCAGCAGCTTGGGCGGGTTGGGGAATGAGCAGTTCTTC
TRBV5-4,TRBJ2-1,few,17,TRBD1,CASSRVPDRGIKNEQFF,TGTGCCAGCAGCCGAGTACCCGACAGGGGGATTAAGAATGAGCAGTTCTTC
TRBV9,TRBJ2-2,NA,17,TRBD2,CASSGASGGKNTGELFF,TGTGCCAGCAGCGGGGCTAGCGGGGGGAAGAACACCGGGGAGCTGTTTTTT
TRBV15,TRBJ2-3,NA,16,NA,CATSRDPAASTDTQYF,TGTGCCACCAGCAGAGATCCGGCGGCTAGCACAGATACGCAGTATTTT
TRBV7-9,TRBJ2-5,NA,14,NA,CASSFLGRVETQYF,TGTGCCAGCAGTTTCTTGGGCAGGGTAGAGACCCAGTACTTC
TRBV3-1/TRBV3-2,TRBJ2-1,NA,15,TRBD2,CASSRALLAGNEQFF,TGTGCCAGCAGCCGGGCCCTCCTAGCGGGTAATGAGCAGTTCTTC
TRBV28,TRBJ2-7,NA,13,NA,CASSSGGSYEQYF,TGTGCCAGCAGCTCAGGGGGGTCCTACGAGCAGTACTTC